Described below is a single T cell receptor beta chain sequence and its context. This sample was taken from a study of blood T cell repertoires in COVID-19. The overall study: Sites across the United States, Italy and Spain contributed samples from acute and convalescent COVID-19.

Those enrolled, adults aged roughly 18 to 89 years, came from 20 to 25 US areas. Participant reports of clinical history set cohort assignment. Study processing details: For nucleated cells, counts were estimated from reference gene primer amplification. Sequenced by immunoSEQ multiplex PCR; TCRdb stores in-frame clones only, minus some. From that table come the V and J calls and clone size; the DNA was used to work out D and trimming. The table has about 270,000 clones, over 75% seen once. The sequence was obtained from a woman aged 18-29 years who had recovered from COVID-19. Sequenced material: PBMCs or T cells enriched from blood (not recorded which).

CDR3 coding DNA: TGTGCCGAACAGGGGGAGACCTATGGCTACACCTTC. It is translated as CAEQGETYGYTF. The gene calls are TRBV6-5 and TRBJ1-2, with 8 bases matching TRBD1. The CDR3 contains 12 residues. Per the germline V gene, CDR1 is MNHEY and CDR2 is SVGAGI. With V trimmed by 11 bases and J by 4 bases, 6 bases remained unmatched.